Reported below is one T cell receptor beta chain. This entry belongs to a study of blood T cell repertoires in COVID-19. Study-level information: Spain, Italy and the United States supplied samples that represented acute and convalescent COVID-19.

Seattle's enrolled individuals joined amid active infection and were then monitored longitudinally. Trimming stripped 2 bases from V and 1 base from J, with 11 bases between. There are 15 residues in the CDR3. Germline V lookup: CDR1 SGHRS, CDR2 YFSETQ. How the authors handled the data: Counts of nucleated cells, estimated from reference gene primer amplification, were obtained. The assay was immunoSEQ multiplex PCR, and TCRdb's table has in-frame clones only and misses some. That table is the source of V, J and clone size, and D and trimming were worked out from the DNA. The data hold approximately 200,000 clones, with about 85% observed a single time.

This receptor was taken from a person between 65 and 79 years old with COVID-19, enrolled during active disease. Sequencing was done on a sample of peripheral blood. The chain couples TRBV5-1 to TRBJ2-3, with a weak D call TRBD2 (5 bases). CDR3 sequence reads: CASSLGGSGTDTQYF. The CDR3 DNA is TGCGCCAGCAGCTTAGGCGGTAGCGGCACAGATACGCAGTATTTT. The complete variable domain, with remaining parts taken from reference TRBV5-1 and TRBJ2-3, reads KAGVTQTPRYLIKTRGQQVTLSCSPISGHRSVSWYQQTPGQGLQFLFEYFSETQRNKGNFPGRFSGRQFSNSRSEMNVSTLELGDSALYLCASSLGGSGTDTQYFGPGTRLTVL.